The 26 T cell receptor beta chains below come from one sample, sequenced in a study of T-cell memory formation after mild COVID-19 (dated by TCRdb to the early 2020s). The protocol used for the library was 5' RACE. TCRdb shows the sequencer as Illumina NovaSeq 6000. Using fastp trimming at Q25 and MiXCR clonotype assembly, TCRdb reanalyzed the public sequencing data and kept in-frame beta chains. Here each entry gathers all rows of one CDR3 protein and keeps the most common genes and DNA. This sample holds a few hundred thousand distinct CDR3 sequences; roughly 21% were observed only once. Around 21% of the sample is held by the ten biggest clonotypes. Sequencing input: PBMCs or a T cell subset sorted from them (not recorded which). The receptors here all came from a man between 18 and 35 years old who had mild COVID-19 (a few samples of this study predate the infection). The sample titles of this study are shuffled in the database, so cell type and time point are left out; the donor was told from shared clones.

This clonotype was seen only a few times. This rearrangement joins TRBV12-3 or TRBV12-4 to TRBJ2-7; D is unresolved. The CDR3 consists of 15 residues. The germline V and J ends were trimmed by 5 bases and 3 bases, with 17 bases remaining between them. The chain's CDR3 is CASSPPDRDFYEQYF. The CDR3 DNA reads TGTGCCAGCAGTCCTCCGGATAGAGATTTCTACGAGCAGTACTTC.

This clonotype was counted between two and nine times. The rearrangement joins TRBV29-1 to TRBJ1-1; D is ambiguous. CDR1 is SQVTM and CDR2 is ANQGSEA in the germline V gene. The CDR3 has 11 residues. Trimming removed 4 bases at V and 5 bases at J, with 8 bases between. The CDR3 region is CSVGVRTEAFF. The CDR3 nucleotides are TGCAGCGTTGGCGTGCGTACTGAAGCTTTCTTT.

This clonotype was seen only a few times. The V gene is TRBV5-4, the J gene TRBJ1-1; D is undetermined. CDR1 SGHNT and CDR2 YYREEE come from the germline V gene (reference sequence). Trimming shortened V by 1 base and J by 0 bases, and 7 bases separated the two germline ends. The CDR3 covers 14 residues. CDR3 bases: TGTGCCAGCAGCTTGTCCGCAGTGAACACTGAAGCTTTCTTT. This translates into CASSLSAVNTEAFF.

The chain is built from TRBV29-1 and TRBJ2-5; TRBD1 might be the D (8 bases). The CDR3 loop spans 16 amino acids. The germline V and J ends were trimmed by 6 bases and 1 base, with 21 bases remaining between them. Germline values: CDR1 SQVTM, CDR2 ANQGSEA. The DNA of the CDR3 is TGCAGCGTGCAGACAGGGGACTATAACCTCCAAGAGACCCAGTACTTC. Translation gives CSVQTGDYNLQETQYF.

The chain uses TRBV24-1 and TRBJ2-5; D not resolved. V dropped 3 bases and J dropped 4 bases, with 14 bases sitting between them. The CDR3 length is 15 residues. CDR1 and CDR2 (germline): KGHDR, SFDVKD. The CDR3 loop is CATSDPLVNIETQYF. CDR3 coding DNA: TGTGCCACCAGTGATCCGCTGGTAAACATAGAGACCCAGTACTTC.

V usage is TRBV5-1 and J usage is TRBJ2-5; the match to TRBD2 covers 8 bases. The length of the CDR3 is 15 residues. Germline V gene data show CDR1 as SGHRS and CDR2 as YFSETQ. V lost 1 base, J lost 2 bases, and 4 bases stayed unmatched. This CDR3 is CASSLLAGTQETQYF. The DNA of the CDR3 is TGCGCCAGCAGCTTGCTAGCGGGTACTCAAGAGACCCAGTACTTC.

The V and J genes are TRBV6-2 or TRBV6-3 and TRBJ2-5; TRBD1 aligns across 8 bases. Germline values: CDR1 MNHEY, CDR2 SVGEGT. The length of the CDR3 is 16 residues. The V and J ends lost 5 bases and 2 bases, in that order; junction bases with no gene match: 10. CDR3 nucleotide sequence: TGTGCCAGCAGTCCACGACAGGGGCGCTATCAAGAGACCCAGTACTTC. Its protein product is CASSPRQGRYQETQYF.

This clonotype was recorded at least ten times. V and J are TRBV29-1 and TRBJ1-5; TRBD1 is a possible D gene (6 bases). Germline values: CDR1 SQVTM, CDR2 ANQGSEA. Trimming shortened V by 0 bases and J by 7 bases, and 10 bases separated the two germline ends. The CDR3 spans 13 residues. The CDR3 DNA sequence: TGCAGCGTTGAAGAAGGGGGTGGGCAGCCCCAGCATTTT. Residues: CSVEEGGGQPQHF. Looking up the rest from reference TRBV29-1 and TRBJ1-5 gives the full variable domain: SAVISQKPSRDICQRGTSLTIQCQVDSQVTMMFWYRQQPGQSLTLIATANQGSEATYESGFVIDKFPISRPNLTFSTLTVSNMSPEDSSIYLCSVEEGGGQPQHFGDGTRLSIL.

The rearrangement links TRBV6-5 to TRBJ1-5; tentative D call: TRBD1 (5 bases). The V end was cut by 3 bases, the J end by 0 bases, with 18 bases between. The CDR3 sequence is 18 residues long. Germline lookup yields CDR1 MNHEY and CDR2 SVGAGI. The CDR3 is CASSYGAPGTDSNQPQHF. CDR3 in DNA: TGTGCCAGCAGTTATGGGGCCCCCGGGACGGATAGCAATCAGCCCCAGCATTTT.

This chain connects TRBV20-1 to TRBJ2-1; 8 nucleotides match TRBD2. Germline CDR1 reads DFQATT; CDR2 reads SNEGSKA (reference sequence). This CDR3 region has 15 residues. The V segment lost 2 bases and the J segment 8 bases; nucleotides outside the gene matches: 11. The CDR3 DNA reads as TGCAGTGCTAGATCGGGACTAGGAGTCATCGATGAGCAGTTCTTC. Translation: CSARSGLGVIDEQFF.

The sample holds a few counts of this clonotype. The gene calls are TRBV7-3 and TRBJ2-5; 8 nucleotides align to TRBD2. CDR3 size: 15 residues. With 5 bases clipped from V and 1 base from J, the junction kept 6 bases outside the gene matches. The V gene's germline CDR1 is SGHTA and CDR2 FQGTGA. CDR3 sequence (DNA): TGTGCCAGCAGCCCCGGGGGGGGATCCCAAGAGACCCAGTACTTC. As protein: CASSPGGGSQETQYF.

The chain is built from TRBV7-9 and TRBJ2-4; possibly TRBD2 for D (6 bases). Germline values: CDR1 SEHNR, CDR2 FQNEAQ (reference sequence). V lost 5 bases and J 0 bases, leaving 14 bases between the germline ends. The CDR3 has 16 residues. The CDR3 coding sequence is TGTGCCAGCAGCCCTGCTGAGGGACTAGCCAAAAACATTCAGTACTTC. It codes for CASSPAEGLAKNIQYF.

This clonotype was counted between two and nine times. The genes are TRBV11-2 and TRBJ2-7, with D maybe TRBD1 (6 bases). This CDR3 contains 13 residues. Germline V gene lookup returns CDR1 SGHAT and CDR2 FQNNGV. The V end was cut by 7 bases, the J end by 7 bases, with 17 bases between. The chain's CDR3 is CASTDRTTGEQYF. The CDR3 region has the DNA TGTGCCAGCACCGACAGGACAACGGGTGAGCAGTACTTC.

This sequence joins TRBV12-3 or TRBV12-4 and TRBJ1-4; 8 nucleotides align to TRBD1. Unmatched junction bases numbered 9, after V lost 5 bases and J lost 7 bases. CDR3 length equals 15 residues. CDR3 DNA: TGTGCCAGCAGTCCGAACCGGGACAGGAGTGAAAAACTGTTTTTT. Translated: CASSPNRDRSEKLFF.

A word on this clonotype: A much larger clone sits a single nucleotide away, making a read error possible. The rearrangement links TRBV2 to TRBJ2-2; D is unresolved. This CDR3 spans 12 amino acids. From germline, CDR1 is SNHLY and CDR2 FYNNEI. Trimming removed 8 bases from V and 1 base from J, with 5 bases in between. This CDR3 reads CASPGNTGELFF. Here the CDR3 DNA reads TGTGCCAGCCCCGGGAACACCGGGGAGCTGTTTTTT.

Only a few counts were recorded for this clonotype. This chain joins TRBV7-2 and TRBJ2-5, with D tentatively TRBD1 (6 bases). Trimming pared 0 bases from V and 9 bases from J, leaving 17 bases between. Germline CDR1 SGHTA, CDR2 FQGNSA. The CDR3 has 15 residues. CDR3 in DNA: TGTGCCAGCAGCTTAGCGGGGGCCACCCGAGGGTCCCAGTACTTC. Translating gives CASSLAGATRGSQYF.

This clonotype has ten or more counts. The CDR3: CASSPGDYGYTF. CDR3 in DNA: TGTGCCAGCAGCCCAGGGGACTATGGCTACACCTTC. The chain employs TRBV12-3 or TRBV12-4 and TRBJ1-2, with a weak D call TRBD1 (6 bases). Trimming pared 6 bases from V and 3 bases from J, leaving 8 bases between. This CDR3 is built from 12 residues.

This clonotype was counted a few times. As DNA, the CDR3 is TGTGCCAGCAGTTCCCCAGGGGGCCGGGGAGAGCAGTACTTC. This translates into CASSSPGGRGEQYF. The chain joins TRBV6-2 or TRBV6-3 to TRBJ2-7; 8 positions agree with TRBD1. The CDR3 consists of 14 residues. Germline V CDR1 and CDR2: MNHEY, SVGEGT. Trimming took 4 bases from V and 7 from J; bases not matched to a gene: 9.

The table lists this clonotype with many counts. The genes are TRBV28 and TRBJ1-3; D is undetermined. Between the trimmed V and J ends, which lost 7 bases and 0 bases, there was a span of 10 bases. Per the germline V gene, CDR1 is MDHEN and CDR2 is SYDVKM. The CDR3 has 14 residues. CDR3 DNA sequence: TGTGCCAGCACCAGACCTCACTCTGGAAACACCATATATTTT. Its translation: CASTRPHSGNTIYF.

This clonotype was counted many times. The rearrangement links TRBV5-8 to TRBJ2-1; no firm D call. The V end was cut by 4 bases, the J end by 8 bases, with 10 bases between. Per the germline V gene, CDR1 is SGHTS and CDR2 is YDEGEE. The CDR3 contains 12 residues. CDR3 protein: CASSPSGDEQFF. The CDR3 DNA reads TGTGCCAGCAGCCCGTCGGGTGATGAGCAGTTCTTC.

The CDR3 sequence: CASQVWTGNSPLHF. The CDR3 DNA follows: TGTGCCTCCCAGGTCTGGACAGGGAATTCACCCCTCCACTTT. V gene TRBV12-3 or TRBV12-4 combines with J gene TRBJ1-6; 8 bases align to TRBD1. The CDR3 spans 14 residues. Losses at the gene ends were 11 bases for V and 7 bases for J; bases not matched to a gene: 10.

This chain uses TRBV5-1 with TRBJ1-5; D is unclear. Trimming stripped 0 bases from V and 5 bases from J, with 15 bases between. The CDR3 extends over 16 amino acids. The germline CDR1 and CDR2 sequences are SGHRS and YFSETQ. CDR3 region: CASSLEWQRLDQPQHF. CDR3 nucleotide sequence: TGCGCCAGCAGCTTGGAATGGCAGCGTCTTGATCAGCCCCAGCATTTT.

J is TRBJ2-1 and V is TRBV7-9; D ambiguous. This CDR3 spans 13 amino acids. CDR1 is SEHNR and CDR2 is FQNEAQ in the germline V gene (reference sequence). V was cut by 1 base and J by 8 bases, with 9 bases left in between. The CDR3 here is CASSLGLRHEQFF. CDR3 bases: TGTGCCAGCAGCTTAGGGTTACGGCATGAGCAGTTCTTC.

This clonotype turned up a few times. V gene TRBV4-1 combines with J gene TRBJ2-3, with TRBD2 matching over 11 bases. V shed 1 base, J shed 3 bases, and the junction held 9 bases outside the gene matches. The CDR3 runs 18 residues. Germline V gene data show CDR1 as MGHRA and CDR2 as YSYEKL. DNA for the CDR3: TGCGCCAGCAGCCAAGTATCTCGACTAGCGGGGCTTACAGATACGCAGTATTTT. Its translation: CASSQVSRLAGLTDTQYF.

Written as DNA, the CDR3 is TGTGCCAGCAAAGGGGGGCCGAGCACAGATACGCAGTATTTT. Amino acid sequence: CASKGGPSTDTQYF. The chain couples TRBV6-6 to TRBJ2-3, with D perhaps TRBD1 or TRBD2 (6 bases each). There are 14 residues in the CDR3. From germline, CDR1 is MNHNY and CDR2 SVGAGI (reference sequence). V lost 7 bases and J 0 bases, leaving 11 bases between the germline ends.

This clonotype has a handful of counts. This sequence joins TRBV28 and TRBJ2-1, with TRBD2 matching over 13 bases. Germline V gene lookup returns CDR1 MDHEN and CDR2 SYDVKM. The CDR3 length is 16 residues. V gave up 6 bases and J gave up 5 bases; unmatched junction bases: 7. CDR3 residues: CASSHSGLAGDNEQFF. In nucleotides, the CDR3 is TGTGCCAGCAGCCACTCTGGACTAGCGGGGGACAATGAGCAGTTCTTC.